The clone carrying this T cell receptor (beta chain) has ten or more counts. What it binds is unknown. Full-length variable regions came from constant-region reverse primers plus semi-nested Nested Universal Primer A PCR. One entry per CDR3 protein results from TCRdb running MiXCR on the 5' RACE reads. Of some 30,000 distinct CDR3 sequences in the sample, 25% to 30% were seen once. CDR3 length: 16 residues. Germline V gene sequence: CDR1 SGHRS, CDR2 YFSETQ. Trimming cost V 5 bases and J 4 bases; bases outside gene matches: 10. Tregs were sorted as CD4+CD25+CD127-/low cells. Study observations and caveats: The larger cohort examined one V-J beta rearrangement, not whole repertoires. Tumor Treg TCRs overlapped most with tumor naive CD4+ cells. The TCR gene usage of tumor memory CD4+ T cells clustered together with blood and lymph node memory CD4+ cells and with lymph node naive CD4+ cells.

Input material: tumor-infiltrating Tregs sorted from the breast tumor. This rearrangement joins TRBV5-1 to TRBJ1-2, with TRBD1 matching 11 bases. The clonotype comes from a female donor with breast cancer. CDR3 in amino acids: CASSPAGTGGGYGYTF. For the CDR3, the DNA is TGCGCCAGCAGTCCTGCCGGGACAGGGGGTGGCTATGGCTACACCTTC.